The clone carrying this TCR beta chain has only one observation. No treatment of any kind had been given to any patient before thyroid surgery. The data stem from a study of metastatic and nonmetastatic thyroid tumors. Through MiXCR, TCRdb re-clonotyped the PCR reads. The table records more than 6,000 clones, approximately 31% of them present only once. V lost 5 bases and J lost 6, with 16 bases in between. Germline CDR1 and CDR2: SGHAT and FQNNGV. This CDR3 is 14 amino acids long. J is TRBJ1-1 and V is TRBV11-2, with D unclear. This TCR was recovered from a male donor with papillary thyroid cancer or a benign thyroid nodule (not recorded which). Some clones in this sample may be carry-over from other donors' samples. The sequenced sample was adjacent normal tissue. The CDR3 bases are TGTGCCAGCAGCCAGGACGGGGTCTTCGCTGAAGCTTTCTTT. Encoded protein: CASSQDGVFAEAFF.